This T cell receptor beta chain stems from a study of T cells in Graves' hyperthyroidism and ophthalmopathy. With respect to this clonotype: The junction differs from germline at one of its ends, possibly a read error.

RNA transcripts were the template for amplifying TCR beta CDR3 regions. The HTBI primer set was used in a first-round RT-PCR of the TCR CDR3. Each CDR3 protein gets one entry after TCRdb re-called the multiplex PCR reads with MiXCR. Altogether 550,000 to 800,000 distinct CDR3 sequences are present, about a sixth being singletons, with the ten largest covering around 8%. Germline CDR1 SEHNR, CDR2 FQNEAQ (reference sequence). This CDR3 has 14 residues. No ophthalmopathy progression within 18 months constituted stable Graves' hyperthyroidism. Sequencing was carried out using blood. The chain links TRBV7-9 to TRBJ2-5; D gene unclear. This receptor was identified in a young man with Graves' hyperthyroidism. The CDR3 region has the DNA TGTGCCAGCAGCCGAAGCCTGTACCAAGGGACCCAGTACTTC. Translated: CASSRSLYQGTQYF.